One T cell receptor (beta chain) is described in this entry. This sample was taken from a study of CD8 T cells in Susac syndrome. RNA in amounts of about 0.5 to 1 ug was reverse transcribed with random hexamers. Amplification of the TCR beta CDR3 was carried out by immunoSEQ multiplex PCR, which spanned a total of 54 Vbeta and 13 Jbeta segments. TCRdb processed the immunoSEQ multiplex PCR reads anew with MiXCR; each CDR3 protein has one entry. The table includes 150,000 or so distinct CDR3 sequences, about 92% detected once. This CDR3 spans 13 amino acids. Trimming removed 4 bases from V and 2 bases from J, with 9 bases in between. From germline, CDR1 is SNHLY and CDR2 FYNNEI.

The source of this sequence is a human donor in good health. The chain links TRBV2 to TRBJ2-7; D unresolved. Source material: CD4+ T cells from PBMCs. The CDR3 is CASSVFRTYEQYF. Here the CDR3 DNA reads TGTGCCAGCAGTGTATTTAGGACCTACGAGCAGTACTTC.